This paragraph covers one T cell receptor beta chain sequence. The data were taken from a study of tumor-infiltrating lymphocytes in localized non-small cell lung cancer. Assay used: immunoSEQ multiplex PCR; TCRdb lists only in-frame clones, some missing. The repertoire holds around 7,700 clones, with about 65% as singletons. This CDR3 contains 16 residues. Per the germline V gene, CDR1 is MGHRA and CDR2 is YSYEKL. This chain links TRBV4-1 with TRBJ2-5; the D is unclear. The assigned J gene may be wrong: the sequence end matches TRBJ2-7 better. The TCR originated in a human donor with non-small cell lung cancer. Sequenced sample: lung tumor tissue. As DNA, the CDR3 is TGCGCCAGCAGCCAAGGGTCGGCAGAGGCCTTCTACGAGCAGTACTTC. Translated, it gives CASSQGSAEAFYEQYF.